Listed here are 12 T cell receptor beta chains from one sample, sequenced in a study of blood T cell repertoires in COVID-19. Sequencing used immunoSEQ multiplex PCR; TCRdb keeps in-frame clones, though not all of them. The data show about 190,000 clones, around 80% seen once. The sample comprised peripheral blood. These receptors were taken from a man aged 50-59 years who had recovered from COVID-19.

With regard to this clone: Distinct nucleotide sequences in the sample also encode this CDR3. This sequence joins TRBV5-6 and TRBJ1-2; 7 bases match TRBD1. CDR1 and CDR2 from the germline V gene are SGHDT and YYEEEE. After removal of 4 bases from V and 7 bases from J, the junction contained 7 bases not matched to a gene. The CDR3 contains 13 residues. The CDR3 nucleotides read TGTGCCAGCAGCCTCCTCGACAGGGCTGGCTACACCTTC. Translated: CASSLLDRAGYTF.

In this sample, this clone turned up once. CDR3 bases: TGTGCCAGCAGCTTGGCGGCAGGACAGATGAACACTGAAGCTTTCTTT. Translated: CASSLAAGQMNTEAFF. The chain has TRBV5-4 and TRBJ1-1; D is perhaps TRBD1 (6 bases). CDR1 and CDR2 (germline): SGHNT, YYREEE (reference sequence). The CDR3 length is 16 residues. The V end was cut by 0 bases, the J end by 0 bases, with 12 bases between.

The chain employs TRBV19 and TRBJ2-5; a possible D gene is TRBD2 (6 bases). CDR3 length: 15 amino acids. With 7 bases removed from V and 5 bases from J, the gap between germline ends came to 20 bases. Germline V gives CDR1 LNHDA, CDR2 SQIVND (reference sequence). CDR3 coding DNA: TGTGCCAGTACCTCGGGGACTTCGTATTGGGAGACCCAGTACTTC. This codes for CASTSGTSYWETQYF.

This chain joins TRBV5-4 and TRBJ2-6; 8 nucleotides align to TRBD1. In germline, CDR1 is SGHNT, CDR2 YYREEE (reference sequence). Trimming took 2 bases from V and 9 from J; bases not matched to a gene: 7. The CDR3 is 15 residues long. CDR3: CASSLGAGGDNVLTF. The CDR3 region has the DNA TGTGCCAGCAGCTTAGGGGCAGGGGGCGACAACGTCCTGACTTTC.

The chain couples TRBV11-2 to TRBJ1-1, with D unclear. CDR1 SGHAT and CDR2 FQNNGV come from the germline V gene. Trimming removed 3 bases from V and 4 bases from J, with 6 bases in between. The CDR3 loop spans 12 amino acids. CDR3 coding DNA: TGTGCCAGCAGCTTCGGCGGCACTGAAGCTTTCTTT. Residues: CASSFGGTEAFF.

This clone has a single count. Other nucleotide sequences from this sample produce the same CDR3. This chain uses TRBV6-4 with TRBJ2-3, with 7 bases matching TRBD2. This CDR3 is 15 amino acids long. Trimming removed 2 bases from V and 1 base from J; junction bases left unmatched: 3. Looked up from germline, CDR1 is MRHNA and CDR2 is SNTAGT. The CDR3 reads CASSDRAGGTDTQYF. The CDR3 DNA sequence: TGTGCCAGCAGTGACAGGGCGGGAGGCACAGATACGCAGTATTTT.

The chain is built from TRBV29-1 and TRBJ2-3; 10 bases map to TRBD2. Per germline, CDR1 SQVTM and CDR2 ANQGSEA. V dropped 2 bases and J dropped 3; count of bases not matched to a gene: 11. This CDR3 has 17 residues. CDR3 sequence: CSVENPSGRGGTDTQYF. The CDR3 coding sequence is TGCAGCGTTGAAAATCCTAGCGGGAGAGGTGGGACAGATACGCAGTATTTT.

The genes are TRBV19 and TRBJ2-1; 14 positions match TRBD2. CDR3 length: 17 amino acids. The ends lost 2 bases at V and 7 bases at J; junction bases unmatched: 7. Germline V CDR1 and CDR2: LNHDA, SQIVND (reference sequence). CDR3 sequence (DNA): TGTGCCAGTAGTATACGGGGGACTAGCGGGAGAGGGAATGAGCAGTTCTTC. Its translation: CASSIRGTSGRGNEQFF.

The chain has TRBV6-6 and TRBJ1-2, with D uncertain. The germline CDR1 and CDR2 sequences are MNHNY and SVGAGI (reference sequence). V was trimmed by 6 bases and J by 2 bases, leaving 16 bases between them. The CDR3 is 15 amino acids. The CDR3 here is CASSPRILENYGYTF. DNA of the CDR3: TGTGCCAGCAGCCCGAGAATATTAGAGAACTATGGCTACACCTTC.

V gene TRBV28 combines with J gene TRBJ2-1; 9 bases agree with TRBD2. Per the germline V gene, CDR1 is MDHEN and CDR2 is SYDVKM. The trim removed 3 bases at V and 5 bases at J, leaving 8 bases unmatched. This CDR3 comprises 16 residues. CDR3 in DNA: TGTGCCAGCAGTTTCATTGGGCTAGCGGGGAACAATGAGCAGTTCTTC. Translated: CASSFIGLAGNNEQFF.

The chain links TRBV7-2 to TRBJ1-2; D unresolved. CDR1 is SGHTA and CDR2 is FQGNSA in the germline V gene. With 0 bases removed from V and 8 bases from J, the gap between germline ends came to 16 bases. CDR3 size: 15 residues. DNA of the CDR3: TGTGCCAGCAGCTTAGCAAGTGGGCGCGACGTGGGCTACACCTTC. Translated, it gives CASSLASGRDVGYTF.

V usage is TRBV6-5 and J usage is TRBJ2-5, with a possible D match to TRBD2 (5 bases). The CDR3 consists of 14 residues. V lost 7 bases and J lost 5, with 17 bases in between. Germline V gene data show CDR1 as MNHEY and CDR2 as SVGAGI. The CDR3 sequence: CASKLIGVGETQYF. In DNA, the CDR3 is TGTGCCAGCAAGTTAATCGGGGTGGGCGAGACCCAGTACTTC.